The table lists the clone carrying this TCR beta chain with a few counts. Other nucleotide sequences in the sample specify the same CDR3. This CDR3 region has 12 residues. V was trimmed by 6 bases and J by 2 bases, leaving 4 bases between them. This sample was included in a study of blood T cell repertoires in COVID-19. Original methodology: Reference gene primer amplification gave estimated nucleated cell counts. The repertoire was sequenced with immunoSEQ multiplex PCR; TCRdb's copy has only in-frame clones and lacks some. For V, J and clone size, that table is used; D and trimming come from the DNA. This sample has 450,000 or so clones, with around 90% found just once.

This chain connects TRBV12-3 or TRBV12-4 to TRBJ2-2; no reliable D call. The sequenced sample was peripheral blood. The source of this sequence is a man aged 18 to 29 with COVID-19, enrolled during active disease. CDR3 in amino acids: CASSLNTGELFF. The CDR3 nucleotides are TGTGCCAGCAGCCTTAACACCGGGGAGCTGTTTTTT.